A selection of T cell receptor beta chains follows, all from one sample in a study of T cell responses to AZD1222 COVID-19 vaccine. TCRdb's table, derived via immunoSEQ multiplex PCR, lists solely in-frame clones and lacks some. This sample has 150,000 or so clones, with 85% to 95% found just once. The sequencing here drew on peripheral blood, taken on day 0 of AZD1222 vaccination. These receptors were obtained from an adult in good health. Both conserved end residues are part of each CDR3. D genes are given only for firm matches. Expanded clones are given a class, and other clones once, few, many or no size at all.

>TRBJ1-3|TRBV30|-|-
CAFGLSGNTIYF
TGTGCCTTCGGACTCTCTGGAAACACCATATATTTT
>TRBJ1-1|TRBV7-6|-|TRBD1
CASSLHGTAEAFF
TGTGCCAGCAGCCTCCATGGGACAGCTGAAGCTTTCTTT
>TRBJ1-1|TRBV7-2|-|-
CASSLVGGQNTEAFF
TGTGCCAGCAGCTTAGTCGGGGGACAGAACACTGAAGCTTTCTTT
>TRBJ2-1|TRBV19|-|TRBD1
CASTTDRGRLEQFF
TGTGCCAGTACCACGGACAGGGGACGTTTAGAGCAGTTCTTC
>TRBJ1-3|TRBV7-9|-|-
CASSLLHGDTIYF
TGTGCCAGCAGCTTGTTACATGGGGACACCATATATTTT
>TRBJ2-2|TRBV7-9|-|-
CAPDSTNTGELFF
TGTGCCCCCGACTCGACGAACACCGGGGAGCTGTTTTTT
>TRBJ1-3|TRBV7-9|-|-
CASSPGSGHSGNTIYF
TGTGCCAGCAGTCCGGGATCTGGGCACTCTGGAAACACCATATATTTT
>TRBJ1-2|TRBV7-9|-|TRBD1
CASSQGEGYGYTF
TGTGCCAGCAGCCAGGGGGAGGGGTATGGCTACACCTTC
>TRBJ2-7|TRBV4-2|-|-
CASSQWEGRGVVYEQYF
TGTGCCAGCAGCCAATGGGAAGGGCGTGGGGTTGTCTACGAGCAGTACTTC
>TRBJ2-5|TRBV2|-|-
CASREGLSRAREFAETQYF
TGTGCCAGCAGAGAAGGCTTATCGAGGGCGCGAGAATTCGCAGAGACCCAGTACTTC
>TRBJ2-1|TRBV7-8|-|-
CASTRATSKVNEQFF
TGTGCCAGCACCCGAGCGACTAGTAAGGTCAATGAGCAGTTCTTC
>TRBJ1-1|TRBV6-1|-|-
CASSEVPELNTEAFF
TGTGCCAGCAGTGAAGTCCCCGAACTGAACACTGAAGCTTTCTTT
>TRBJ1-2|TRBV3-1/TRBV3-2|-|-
CASSQEDRYGYTF
TGTGCCAGCAGCCAGGAAGACCGCTATGGCTACACCTTC
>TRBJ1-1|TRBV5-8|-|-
CASSLEGRGRAFF
TGTGCCAGCAGCTTGGAGGGGCGGGGGAGAGCTTTCTTT
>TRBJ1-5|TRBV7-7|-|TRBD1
CASSLGRWGGQDKMDQPQHF
TGTGCTAGCAGCTTAGGCCGTTGGGGGGGACAGGATAAAATGGATCAGCCCCAGCATTTT
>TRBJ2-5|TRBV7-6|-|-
CASAGDLETQYF
TGTGCCAGCGCTGGGGACCTGGAGACCCAGTACTTC
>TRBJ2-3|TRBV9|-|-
CASSGRGKGTDTQYF
TGTGCCAGCAGTGGCCGGGGAAAAGGCACAGATACGCAGTATTTT
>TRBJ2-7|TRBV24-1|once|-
CATSDAGTVNHNYEQYF
TGTGCCACCAGTGATGCCGGGACCGTAAACCATAACTACGAGCAGTACTTC
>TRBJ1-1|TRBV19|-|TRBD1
CASSILGQGGTEAFF
TGTGCCAGTAGTATCCTCGGACAGGGAGGCACTGAAGCTTTCTTT
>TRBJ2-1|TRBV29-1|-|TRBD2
CSVLAGSSYNEQFF
TGCAGCGTTTTAGCGGGGAGCTCCTACAATGAGCAGTTCTTC
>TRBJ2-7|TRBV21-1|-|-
CASSKARDPRPSEQYF
TGTGCCAGCAGCAAAGCGAGGGATCCACGGCCATCCGAGCAGTACTTC
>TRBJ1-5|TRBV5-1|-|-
CASSLHGGNQPQHF
TGCGCCAGCAGCCTGCACGGGGGCAATCAGCCCCAGCATTTT
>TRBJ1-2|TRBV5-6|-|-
CASSLAATYGYTF
TGTGCCAGCAGCTTGGCGGCAACCTATGGCTACACCTTC
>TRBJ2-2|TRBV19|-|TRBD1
CASSRQGNTGELFF
TGTGCCAGTAGTAGACAGGGAAACACCGGGGAGCTGTTTTTT
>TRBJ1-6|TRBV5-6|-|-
CASRGPSESSYNSPLHF
TGTGCCAGCAGAGGACCGTCGGAAAGCTCCTATAATTCACCCCTCCACTTT
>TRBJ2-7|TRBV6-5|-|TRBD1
CASSQPGQGSYEQYF
TGTGCCAGCAGTCAGCCGGGACAGGGTTCCTACGAGCAGTACTTC
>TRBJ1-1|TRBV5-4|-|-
CASSLAHAGTEAFF
TGTGCCAGCAGCTTGGCGCACGCGGGGACTGAAGCTTTCTTT